These T cell receptor beta chains were read from a single sample in a study of beta chain features in type 1 diabetes. Method: immunoSEQ multiplex PCR; TCRdb's copy keeps in-frame clones and lacks some. Altogether about 370,000 clones are present, around 9.6% being singletons, with the ten largest covering less than 0.65%. Input material: central memory CD4+ T cells from blood. Source of these receptors: a man aged 30 to 45 with type 1 diabetes. CDR3s include the opening cysteine and the closing phenylalanine or tryptophan. A D gene is named only where the DNA matches it firmly. A clone size is listed for some rows: how often the clone was seen (once, few, many), or a class if it is expanded.

clone_size cdr3_length d_call j_call v_call cdr3_aa cdr3_nt
many 13 NA TRBJ1-1 TRBV28 CASSLGRSTEAFF TGTGCCAGCAGTCTGGGTAGGAGCACTGAAGCTTTCTTT
few 13 TRBD1 TRBJ2-3 TRBV5-4 CASSFDRVDTQYF TGTGCCAGCAGCTTCGACAGGGTGGATACGCAGTATTTT
many 14 NA TRBJ1-2 TRBV28 CASSPASVSYGYTF TGTGCCAGCAGTCCCGCTTCAGTGTCATATGGCTACACCTTC
many 14 TRBD2 TRBJ2-3 TRBV29-1 CSVRVAGLTDTQYF TGCAGCGTGAGAGTAGCGGGATTAACAGATACGCAGTATTTT
NA 14 NA TRBJ1-2 TRBV11-2 CASSLGDSGYGYTF TGTGCCAGCAGCTTAGGTGACAGTGGCTATGGCTACACCTTC
NA 13 NA TRBJ1-1 TRBV11-2 CASSLGVAGEAFF TGTGCCAGCAGCTTGGGGGTCGCGGGTGAAGCTTTCTTT
many 13 TRBD1 TRBJ2-4 TRBV5-4 CASSLSATGQKYF TGTGCCAGCAGCTTGTCGGCTACGGGACAGAAGTACTTC
many 14 TRBD2 TRBJ2-2 TRBV6-1 CASAWEGLTGELFF TGTGCCAGCGCGTGGGAGGGACTCACCGGGGAGCTGTTTTTT
NA 13 NA TRBJ1-2 TRBV4-3 CASSQVSVLGYTF TGCGCCAGCAGCCAAGTCTCGGTCCTAGGCTACACCTTC
NA 14 NA TRBJ2-7 TRBV30 CAASGAGVSYEQYF TGTGCCGCAAGCGGAGCTGGCGTCTCCTACGAGCAGTACTTC
many 15 TRBD1 TRBJ1-1 TRBV2 CASSAFGTANTEAFF TGTGCCAGCAGCGCTTTTGGGACAGCGAACACTGAAGCTTTCTTT
many 18 TRBD1 TRBJ2-7 TRBV5-6 CASSYGIYSRDRGHEQYF TGTGCCAGCAGCTACGGAATCTACAGCCGGGACAGGGGCCACGAGCAGTACTTC
NA 12 NA TRBJ2-7 TRBV29-1 CSVGNRPYEQYF TGCAGCGTTGGAAACAGGCCCTACGAGCAGTACTTC
NA 14 TRBD1 TRBJ1-6 TRBV30 CAWGSRDRYSPLHF TGTGCCTGGGGGTCCCGGGACAGGTATTCACCCCTCCACTTT
NA 14 NA TRBJ2-5 TRBV27 CASAVGGRLETQYF TGTGCCAGCGCGGTTGGGGGGCGGTTAGAGACCCAGTACTTC